The clone carrying this T cell receptor (beta chain) appeared a single time. Its antigen is still unknown. Germline-derived CDR1 and CDR2 are DFQATT and SNEGSKA (reference sequence). The CDR3 has 14 residues. Together with a sample-barcoded 5' primer, a J-beta primer mix was included in a second PCR lasting 7 to 11 cycles. Per sample, CDR3-containing paired-end reads numbered at least 3 million. One entry per CDR3 protein results from TCRdb running MiXCR on the 5' RACE reads. The sample holds approximately 850,000 distinct CDR3 sequences, about 42% seen once. Drawing of peripheral blood yielded approximately 10 milliliters from each donor. This entry is derived from a study of blood T cells in healthy people across ages. Study results and limitations: Among long-lived donors, naive CD4+ cells were more numerous and diversity higher than in aged donors.

V usage is TRBV20-1 and J usage is TRBJ2-7; maybe TRBD1 (6 bases). The TCR originated in a man aged 55 to 70 in good health. The sample consisted of blood. For the CDR3, the DNA is TGCACCGAAACCACTACAGGGAATTCCTACGAGCAGTACTTC. This encodes CTETTTGNSYEQYF.